This T cell receptor beta chain is from a study of blood T cell repertoires in COVID-19. The CDR3 is 12 amino acids. Germline assignment: CDR1 MNHEY and CDR2 SVGAGI. The germline V and J ends were trimmed by 8 bases and 2 bases, with 9 bases remaining between them. The authors' processing: Estimation of nucleated cell counts was performed using reference gene primer amplification. The table came from immunoSEQ multiplex PCR; TCRdb's copy has only in-frame clones and leaves some out. V and J calls and clone size come straight from that table; D and trimming were deduced from the DNA. Of approximately 130,000 clones in the sample, around 86% were seen once.

This chain connects TRBV6-5 to TRBJ2-5; a weak D match, TRBD1 (6 bases). This receptor was identified in a woman aged 55-69 years with active or convalescent COVID-19. The specimen was peripheral blood. The CDR3 coding sequence is TGTGCCAGCGGCAGGGGTCAAGAGACCCAGTACTTC. Encoded protein: CASGRGQETQYF.